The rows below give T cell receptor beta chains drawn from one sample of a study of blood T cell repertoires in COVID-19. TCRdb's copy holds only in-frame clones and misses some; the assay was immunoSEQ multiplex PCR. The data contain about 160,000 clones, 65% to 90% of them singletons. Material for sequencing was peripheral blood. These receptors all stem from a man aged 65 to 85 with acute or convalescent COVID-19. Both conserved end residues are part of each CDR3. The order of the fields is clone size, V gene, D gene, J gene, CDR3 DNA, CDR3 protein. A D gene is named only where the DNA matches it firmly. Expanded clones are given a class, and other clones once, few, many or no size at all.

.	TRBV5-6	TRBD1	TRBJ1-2	TGTGCCAGCAGCTCCGGGACAGACCTTTTTGGCTACACCTTC	CASSSGTDLFGYTF
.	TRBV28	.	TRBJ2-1	TGTGCCAGCAGTCTAGTGAGTACGGAGTTGTTCTTC	CASSLVSTELFF
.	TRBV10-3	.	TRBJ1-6	TGTGCCATCAGTGAAAGGAGCTCCTATAATTCACCCCTCCACTTT	CAISERSSYNSPLHF
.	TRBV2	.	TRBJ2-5	TGTGCCAGCGAACGGCAAGAGACCCAGTACTTC	CASERQETQYF
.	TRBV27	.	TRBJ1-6	TGTGCCAGCAGTTTACGCCCGACTGATTATAATTCACCCCTCCACTTT	CASSLRPTDYNSPLHF
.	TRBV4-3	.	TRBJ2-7	TGCGCCAGCAGCCAGGAGGAGACATTAGCCTACGAGCAGTACTTC	CASSQEETLAYEQYF
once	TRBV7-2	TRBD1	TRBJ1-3	TGTGCCAGCAGCATTGGACAGGGGATAGGGAACACCATATATTTT	CASSIGQGIGNTIYF
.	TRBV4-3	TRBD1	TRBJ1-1	TGCGCCAGCAGCCCCCGGGACAGATACACTGAAGCTTTCTTT	CASSPRDRYTEAFF
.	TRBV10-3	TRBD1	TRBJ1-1	TGTGCCATCAGATTGGGACAGATGAACACTGAAGCTTTCTTT	CAIRLGQMNTEAFF
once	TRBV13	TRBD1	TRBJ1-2	TGTGCCAGCAGCCCGAGGACAGGAAACTATGGCTACACCTTC	CASSPRTGNYGYTF
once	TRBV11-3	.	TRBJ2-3	TGTGCCAGCAGGCGGGGAACCGGGACGGGTAACTCGGATACGCAGTATTTT	CASRRGTGTGNSDTQYF
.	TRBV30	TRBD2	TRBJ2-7	TGTGCCTGGAGTCATACTAGCGGGAGTATAATCTACGAGCAGTACTTC	CAWSHTSGSIIYEQYF
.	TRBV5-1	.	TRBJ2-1	TGCGCCAGCAGCTTGGCTGTGGACTACGACTACAATGAGCAGTTCTTC	CASSLAVDYDYNEQFF
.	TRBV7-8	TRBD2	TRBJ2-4	TGTGCCAGCAGCCTTCGAGGGGCGACTAGCGGTATAGCCAAAAACATTCAGTACTTC	CASSLRGATSGIAKNIQYF
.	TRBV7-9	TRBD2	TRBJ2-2	TGTGCCAGCAGCTTAGCGCTAGCGGGAGGTACCGGGGAGCTGTTTTTT	CASSLALAGGTGELFF
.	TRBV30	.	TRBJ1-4	TGTGCCTGGAGTGTGGGAACAGCGGTTAATGAAAAACTGTTTTTT	CAWSVGTAVNEKLFF
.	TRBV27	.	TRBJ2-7	TGTGCCAGCAGTTTAAACGTAGGGGGCTACGAGCAGTACTTC	CASSLNVGGYEQYF
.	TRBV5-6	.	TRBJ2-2	TGTGCCAGCATATATTCCCGCGGGGTAGGGGAGCTGTTTTTT	CASIYSRGVGELFF
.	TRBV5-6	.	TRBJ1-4	TGTGCCAGCAGCCCCTCAGGGGAGGGAAAACTGTTTTTT	CASSPSGEGKLFF
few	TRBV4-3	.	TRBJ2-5	TGCGCCAGCAGCCAAGATCGAGAGACCCAGTACTTC	CASSQDRETQYF
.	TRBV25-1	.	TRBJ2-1	TGTGCCAGCAGTGAATCAGGGGTACTCAATGAGCAGTTCTTC	CASSESGVLNEQFF
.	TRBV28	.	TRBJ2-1	TGTGCCAGCCTGGACAGCGGCTCCTACAATGAGCAGTTCTTC	CASLDSGSYNEQFF
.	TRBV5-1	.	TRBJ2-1	TGCGCCAGCAGCTTGGGGAAGAGGGAGCCTTCCTACAATGAGCAGTTCTTC	CASSLGKREPSYNEQFF
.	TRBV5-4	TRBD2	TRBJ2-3	TGTGCCAGCAGAAAGGGACTAGCGGAAGCAGATACGCAGTATTTT	CASRKGLAEADTQYF
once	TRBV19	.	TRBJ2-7	TGTGCCAGTAGTATCGGTCTGGGGCCATCCTACGAGCAGTACTTC	CASSIGLGPSYEQYF
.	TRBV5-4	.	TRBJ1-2	TGTGCCAGCAGCTTGGAGGCAGGGAGGGACTATGGCTACACCTTC	CASSLEAGRDYGYTF
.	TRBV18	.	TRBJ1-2	TGTGCCAGCTCACCACCCAGTCTTAACTATGGCTACACCTTC	CASSPPSLNYGYTF
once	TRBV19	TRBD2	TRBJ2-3	TGTGCCAGTAGACCGCGAGCGGGAGAGGGCCCAGATACGCAGTATTTT	CASRPRAGEGPDTQYF
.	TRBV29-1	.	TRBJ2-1	TGCAGCGTTGAAGGGGCAGGGAGGGAGCAGTTCTTC	CSVEGAGREQFF
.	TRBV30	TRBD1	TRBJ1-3	TGTGCCTGGAGTCTACAGGGGGCTGGCACCATATATTTT	CAWSLQGAGTIYF
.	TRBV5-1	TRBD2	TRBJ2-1	TGCGCCAGCAGCTTTTCCGGGACTAGCGGGGCGACGGTTGAGCAGTTCTTC	CASSFSGTSGATVEQFF
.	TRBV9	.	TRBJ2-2	TGTGCCAGCAGCGTATGGCATTCGGAGGCCGGGGAGCTGTTTTTT	CASSVWHSEAGELFF
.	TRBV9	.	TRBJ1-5	TGTGCCAGCAGCCCGGAGGTAGGGTGGCATCAGCCCCAGCATTTT	CASSPEVGWHQPQHF
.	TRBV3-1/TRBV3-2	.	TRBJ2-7	TGTGCCAGCAGCCAAGAGGGAACAGGGCGGTACGAGCAGTACTTC	CASSQEGTGRYEQYF
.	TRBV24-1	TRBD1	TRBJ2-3	TGTGCCACAGAATCACCCGGGACAGGGAGTATCAATACGCAGTATTTT	CATESPGTGSINTQYF
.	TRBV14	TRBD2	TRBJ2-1	TGTGCCAGCAGCCAAGGAATTACTAGCGGGAGGTTTGAGCAGTTCTTC	CASSQGITSGRFEQFF
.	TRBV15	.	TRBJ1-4	TGTGCCACCAGCAGAGATCTGACAGAAGCAACTAATGAAAAACTGTTTTTT	CATSRDLTEATNEKLFF
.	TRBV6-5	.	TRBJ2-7	TGTGCCAGCAGTTACTCATCAGCGAGCTCCTACGAGCAGTACTTC	CASSYSSASSYEQYF
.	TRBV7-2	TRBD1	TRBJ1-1	TGTGCCAGCAGTCGCGACAGGGGAATGAACACTGAAGCTTTCTTT	CASSRDRGMNTEAFF
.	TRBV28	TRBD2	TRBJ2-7	TGTGCCAGCAGACTGGCGGGAGGGAGCCACGAGCAGTACTTC	CASRLAGGSHEQYF
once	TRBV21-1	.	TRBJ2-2	TGTGCCAGCAGCGCGACTAGCGGGAGGGTTACCGGGGAGCTGTTTTTT	CASSATSGRVTGELFF
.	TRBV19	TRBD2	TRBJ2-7	TGTGCCAGTAGTGACCATAGCGGGAGGGCTGACGAGCAGTACTTC	CASSDHSGRADEQYF
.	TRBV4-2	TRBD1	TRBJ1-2	TGTGCCAGCAGCCAAGAGGCGGCGACAGGGGACTATGGCTACACCTTC	CASSQEAATGDYGYTF
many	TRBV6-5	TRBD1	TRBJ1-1	TGTGCCAGCGCCCCGGGACAGGGAGCTTTCTTT	CASAPGQGAFF
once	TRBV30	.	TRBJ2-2	TGTGCCTGGAGGTTAAGAGGGCCTAGTCGGAACACCGGGGAGCTGTTTTTT	CAWRLRGPSRNTGELFF
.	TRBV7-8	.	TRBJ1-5	TGTGCCAGCAGCTTAGCGGGCAGGGTGGGAAATCAGCCCCAGCATTTT	CASSLAGRVGNQPQHF
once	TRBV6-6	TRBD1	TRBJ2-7	TGTGCCAGCAGCCCAACAGGGGGGTACGAGCAGTACTTC	CASSPTGGYEQYF
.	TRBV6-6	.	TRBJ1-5	TGTGCCAGCGCTGGACAGAAGAATCAGCCCCAGCATTTT	CASAGQKNQPQHF
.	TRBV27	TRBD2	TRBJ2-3	TGTGCCAGCAGTTTATCCGGACTAGCGGATACGCAGTATTTT	CASSLSGLADTQYF
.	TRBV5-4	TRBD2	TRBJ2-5	TGTGCCAGCAGCTTGGGACGGGAGGGCCTTCAGGCAGAGACCCAGTACTTC	CASSLGREGLQAETQYF
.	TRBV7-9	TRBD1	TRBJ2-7	TGTGCCAGCAGCTTCCACCGGGGGGACAGGGGACCCGAGCAGTACTTC	CASSFHRGDRGPEQYF
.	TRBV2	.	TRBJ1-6	TGTGCCAGCAGTATACAGAATTCACCCCTCCACTTT	CASSIQNSPLHF
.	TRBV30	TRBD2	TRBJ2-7	TGTGCCTGGAGTGTACTGGACCTCAGACTAGCTGGGCCCTACGAGCAGTACTTC	CAWSVLDLRLAGPYEQYF
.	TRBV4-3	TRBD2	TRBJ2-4	TGCGCCAGCAGCCCGGGGACTAGTAGTAACATTCAGTACTTC	CASSPGTSSNIQYF